The sequence of this T cell receptor (beta chain) was determined in a study of T cell clonotyping in hematopoietic cell transplantation. Regarding the study as a whole: Pathologically expanded recipient clonotypes increased progressively from day 30 to day 180 as diversity fell.

V lost 4 bases and J lost 1; bases outside the gene matches: 7. CDR1 is SGHRS, CDR2 YFSETQ, per germline. This CDR3 contains 15 residues. Measured with immunoSEQ multiplex PCR; TCRdb has only the in-frame clones, and not every one. The sample includes about 41,000 clones, approximately 81% of them seen just once. Time point indicated: recipient sample about 28 days before transplant, after cytoreduction. Recipient blood drawn about 28 days pretransplant and days 30, 100, 180 after. About this clone: Its antigen is still unknown.

The clonotype comes from a man between 60 and 70 years old with acute myeloid leukemia. Some clones in this sample may be carry-over from other donors' samples. Sample: peripheral blood mononuclear cells, taken before stem cell transplant. The chain combines TRBV5-1 with TRBJ1-1; 7 bases fit TRBD1. CDR3 region: CASSVSRTGNTEAFF. CDR3 nucleotide sequence: TGCGCCAGCAGCGTGTCCCGGACAGGGAACACTGAAGCTTTCTTT.